Following are 16 T cell receptor beta chains from one sample sequenced in a study of blood T cell repertoires in COVID-19. TCRdb's copy holds only in-frame clones and misses some; the assay was immunoSEQ multiplex PCR. Among some 110,000 clones listed, around 85% were seen once. Sequenced: peripheral blood. The receptors stem from an elderly woman with active or convalescent COVID-19.

The chain uses TRBV2 and TRBJ2-7; 10 bases map to TRBD1. Germline V lookup: CDR1 SNHLY, CDR2 FYNNEI. V trimming: 6 bases; J trimming: 7 bases; junction bases outside the gene matches: 9. CDR3 size: 14 residues. Written as DNA, the CDR3 is TGTGCCAGCAGGGGGGGACAGGGGATTGGGGAGCAGTACTTC. Translated, it gives CASRGGQGIGEQYF.

In its sample, this clone was seen a few times. The chain is built from TRBV14 and TRBJ1-2; D not resolved. Germline V gene data show CDR1 as SGHDN and CDR2 as FVKESK. This CDR3 is 14 amino acids long. V was shortened by 1 base and J by 8 bases, with 14 bases between the two germline ends. The CDR3 coding sequence is TGTGCCAGCAGCCAAGTACCAGAAACCCGCGGCTACACCTTC. It codes for CASSQVPETRGYTF.

The genes are TRBV5-4 and TRBJ1-1; TRBD1 is a possible D gene (6 bases). In germline, CDR1 is SGHNT, CDR2 YYREEE (reference sequence). V lost 4 bases to trimming and J lost 2 bases, with 12 bases between them. The CDR3 length is 14 residues. The CDR3 sequence: CASSPGGQNTEAFF. CDR3 bases: TGTGCCAGCAGCCCCGGGGGGCAAAACACTGAAGCTTTCTTT.

This clone was counted once. The V gene is TRBV2, the J gene TRBJ1-1; TRBD1 aligns across 10 bases. The germline V gene has CDR1 SNHLY and CDR2 FYNNEI. V lost 5 bases and J lost 1; bases outside the gene matches: 1. The CDR3 has 14 amino acids. The CDR3 DNA sequence: TGTGCCAGCAGTAGACAGGGGGCGAACACTGAAGCTTTCTTT. It yields the protein CASSRQGANTEAFF.

The V and J genes are TRBV29-1 and TRBJ1-3; the D gene is possibly TRBD1 (5 bases). Deletions cut 6 bases from V and 2 bases from J, with 8 bases between. The CDR3 loop spans 12 amino acids. Germline V gene lookup returns CDR1 SQVTM and CDR2 ANQGSEA. CDR3 in DNA: TGCAGCGTCAGGGTAACTGGAAACACCATATATTTT. This gives the protein CSVRVTGNTIYF.

The genes are TRBV27 and TRBJ2-7; 7 positions match TRBD2. The CDR3 contains 13 residues. The germline V gene has CDR1 MNHEY and CDR2 SMNVEV (reference sequence). Trimming removed 6 bases from V and 3 bases from J; junction bases left unmatched: 5. The CDR3 region is CASRPGGSYEQYF. The CDR3 DNA reads as TGTGCCAGCAGACCGGGGGGTAGCTACGAGCAGTACTTC.

The CDR3: CASSPSGVYGYTF. The DNA for the CDR3 is TGTGCCAGCAGCCCCTCGGGAGTCTATGGCTACACCTTC. The rearrangement joins TRBV6-6 to TRBJ1-2; D is uncertain. V lost 6 bases, J lost 4 bases, and 12 bases lay in between. The CDR3 is 13 residues long. CDR1 and CDR2 from the germline V gene are MNHNY and SVGAGI (reference sequence).

The chain combines TRBV28 with TRBJ1-5, with 9 bases fitting TRBD1. The CDR3 consists of 16 residues. The germline CDR1 and CDR2 sequences are MDHEN and SYDVKM. J gave up 6 bases and V 3 bases, and 9 bases lay outside the gene matches. The CDR3 reads CASSFYTGGAGQPQHF. Here the CDR3 DNA reads TGTGCCAGCAGTTTTTATACAGGGGGCGCGGGTCAGCCCCAGCATTTT.

In this sample, this clone turned up a few times. The rearrangement joins TRBV30 to TRBJ2-4; maybe TRBD2 (5 bases). The CDR3 length is 18 residues. V lost 0 bases to trimming and J lost 0 bases, with 18 bases between them. Germline V CDR1 and CDR2: GTSNPN, SVGIG (reference sequence). This CDR3 is CAWSVQQSGTLAKNIQYF. Written as DNA, the CDR3 is TGTGCCTGGAGTGTACAACAGTCGGGAACTCTAGCCAAAAACATTCAGTACTTC.

V and J are TRBV5-1 and TRBJ1-5, with D possibly matching TRBD1 (6 bases). The CDR3 totals 16 residues. Deletions cut 0 bases from V and 2 bases from J, with 12 bases between. Germline V gives CDR1 SGHRS, CDR2 YFSETQ. CDR3 protein: CASSLDGTSGNQPQHF. The CDR3 DNA reads TGCGCCAGCAGCTTGGACGGGACATCCGGCAATCAGCCCCAGCATTTT.

The V call is TRBV11-2, the J call TRBJ2-2, with 12 bases fitting TRBD2. The CDR3 runs to 16 residues. After removal of 3 bases from V and 10 bases from J, the junction contained 9 bases not matched to a gene. CDR1 and CDR2 from the germline V gene are SGHAT and FQNNGV. The CDR3 here is CASSLGRTSGAEELFF. CDR3 coding DNA: TGTGCCAGCAGCTTGGGTCGGACTAGCGGGGCAGAGGAGCTGTTTTTT.

The chain couples TRBV5-1 to TRBJ1-4; D gene uncertain. The CDR3 extends over 15 amino acids. The V gene lost 0 bases and the J gene lost 8 bases, with 14 bases spanning the gap. Germline CDR1 is SGHRS and CDR2 is YFSETQ. This CDR3 reads CASSLVPGFGEKLFF. The CDR3 DNA reads as TGCGCCAGCAGCTTGGTACCGGGGTTTGGAGAAAAACTGTTTTTT. Variable domain in full (rest from reference TRBV5-1 and TRBJ1-4): KAGVTQTPRYLIKTRGQQVTLSCSPISGHRSVSWYQQTPGQGLQFLFEYFSETQRNKGNFPGRFSGRQFSNSRSEMNVSTLELGDSALYLCASSLVPGFGEKLFFGSGTQLSVL.

The V call is TRBV28, the J call TRBJ1-6; tentatively, D is TRBD1 (5 bases). The CDR3 is made up of 13 amino acids. V lost 6 bases and J 9 bases, leaving 12 bases between the germline ends. The germline V gene has CDR1 MDHEN and CDR2 SYDVKM. The CDR3 reads CASRVTRGSPLHF. The CDR3 DNA reads TGTGCCAGCAGGGTGACAAGGGGTTCACCCCTCCACTTT.

The chain has TRBV11-2 and TRBJ2-4; perhaps TRBD1 as D (5 bases). The ends were cut back, 0 bases at V and 8 bases at J, with 11 bases in the middle. The length of the CDR3 is 14 residues. The germline V gene encodes CDR1 SGHAT and CDR2 FQNNGV. The CDR3 region is CASSLEPRADIQYF. The CDR3 DNA is TGTGCCAGCAGCTTAGAGCCCAGGGCAGACATTCAGTACTTC. The entire variable domain, with the rest obtained from reference TRBV11-2 and TRBJ2-4, is as follows: EAGVAQSPRYKIIEKRQSVAFWCNPISGHATLYWYQQILGQGPKLLIQFQNNGVVDDSQLPKDRFSAERLKGVDSTLKIQPAKLEDSAVYLCASSLEPRADIQYFGAGTRLSVL.

The V gene is TRBV5-4, the J gene TRBJ1-5; weak D call: TRBD1 (5 bases). Germline CDR1 and CDR2: SGHNT and YYREEE (reference sequence). V dropped 3 bases and J dropped 7 bases, with 11 bases sitting between them. CDR3 length: 13 residues. CDR3 DNA sequence: TGTGCCAGCAGCTGGGGGACTGAACAGCCCCAGCATTTT. This encodes CASSWGTEQPQHF.

The count of this clone is one. The rearrangement joins TRBV28 to TRBJ1-1; 7 nucleotides align to TRBD1. The V and J ends lost 6 bases and 6 bases, in that order; junction bases with no gene match: 13. Per germline, CDR1 MDHEN and CDR2 SYDVKM. The CDR3 spans 15 residues. The CDR3 spells CASSPREDRISEAFF. In DNA, the CDR3 is TGTGCCAGCAGCCCTAGAGAGGACAGGATCTCTGAAGCTTTCTTT. Supplemented by reference TRBV28 and TRBJ1-1, the full variable domain reads DVKVTQSSRYLVKRTGEKVFLECVQDMDHENMFWYRQDPGLGLRLIYFSYDVKMKEKGDIPEGYSVSREKKERFSLILESASTNQTSMYLCASSPREDRISEAFFGQGTRLTVV.